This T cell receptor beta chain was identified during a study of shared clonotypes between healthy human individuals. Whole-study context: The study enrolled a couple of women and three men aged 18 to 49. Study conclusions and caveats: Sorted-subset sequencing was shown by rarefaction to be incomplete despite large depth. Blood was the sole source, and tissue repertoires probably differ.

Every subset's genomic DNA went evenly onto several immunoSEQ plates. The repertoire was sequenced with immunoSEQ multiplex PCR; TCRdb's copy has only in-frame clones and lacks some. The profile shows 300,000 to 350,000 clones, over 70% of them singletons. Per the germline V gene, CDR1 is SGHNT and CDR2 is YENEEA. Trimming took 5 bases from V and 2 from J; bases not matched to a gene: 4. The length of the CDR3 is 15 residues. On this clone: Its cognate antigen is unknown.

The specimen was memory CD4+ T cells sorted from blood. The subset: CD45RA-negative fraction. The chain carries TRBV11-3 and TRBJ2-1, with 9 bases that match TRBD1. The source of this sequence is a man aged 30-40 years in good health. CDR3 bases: TGTGCCAGCAGCCCGGGACAGGGCACCTACAATGAGCAGTTCTTC. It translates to CASSPGQGTYNEQFF.